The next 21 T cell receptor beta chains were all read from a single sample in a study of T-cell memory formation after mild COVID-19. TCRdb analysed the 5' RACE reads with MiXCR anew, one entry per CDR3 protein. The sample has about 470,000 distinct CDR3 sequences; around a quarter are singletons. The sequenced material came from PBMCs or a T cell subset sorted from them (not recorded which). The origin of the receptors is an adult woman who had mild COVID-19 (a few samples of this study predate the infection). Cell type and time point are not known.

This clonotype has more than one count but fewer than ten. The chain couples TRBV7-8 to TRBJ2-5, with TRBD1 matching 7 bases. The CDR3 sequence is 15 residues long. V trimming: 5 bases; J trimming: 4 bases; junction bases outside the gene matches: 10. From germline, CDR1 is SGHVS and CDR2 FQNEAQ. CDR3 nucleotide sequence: TGTGCCAGCAGCCCAACGGACAGGCCACGAGAGACCCAGTACTTC. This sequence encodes CASSPTDRPRETQYF.

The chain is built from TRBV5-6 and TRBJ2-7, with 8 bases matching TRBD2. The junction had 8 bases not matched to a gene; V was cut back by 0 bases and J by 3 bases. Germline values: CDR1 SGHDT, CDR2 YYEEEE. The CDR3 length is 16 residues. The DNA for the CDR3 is TGTGCCAGCAGCTTGGCCCCGGGAGGGCAAGGCTACGAGCAGTACTTC. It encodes CASSLAPGGQGYEQYF.

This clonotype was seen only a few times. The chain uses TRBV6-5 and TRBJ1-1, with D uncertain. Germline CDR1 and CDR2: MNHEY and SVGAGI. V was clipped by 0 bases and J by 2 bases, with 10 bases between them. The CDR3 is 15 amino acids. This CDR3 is CASSYSYILNTEAFF. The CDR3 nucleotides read TGTGCCAGCAGTTACTCGTACATCTTAAACACTGAAGCTTTCTTT.

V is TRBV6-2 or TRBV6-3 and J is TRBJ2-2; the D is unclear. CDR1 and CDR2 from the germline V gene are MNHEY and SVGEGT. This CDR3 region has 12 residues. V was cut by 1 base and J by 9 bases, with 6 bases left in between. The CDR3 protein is CASSYFSRELFF. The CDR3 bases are TGTGCCAGCAGTTACTTCAGCCGGGAGCTGTTTTTT.

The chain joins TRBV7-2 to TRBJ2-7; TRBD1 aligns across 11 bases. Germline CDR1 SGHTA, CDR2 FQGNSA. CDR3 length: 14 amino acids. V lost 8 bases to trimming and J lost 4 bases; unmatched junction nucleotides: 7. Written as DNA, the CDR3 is TGTGCCAGCGGTGCCGGGACAGGGGGGTACGAGCAGTACTTC. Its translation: CASGAGTGGYEQYF.

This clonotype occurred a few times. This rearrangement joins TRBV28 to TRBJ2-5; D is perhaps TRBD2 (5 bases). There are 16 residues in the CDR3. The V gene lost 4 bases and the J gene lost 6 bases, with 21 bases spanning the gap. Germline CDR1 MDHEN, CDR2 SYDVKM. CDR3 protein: CASSSPHSRGIKTQYF. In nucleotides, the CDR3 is TGTGCCAGCAGTTCCCCCCACTCACGAGGGATCAAGACCCAGTACTTC.

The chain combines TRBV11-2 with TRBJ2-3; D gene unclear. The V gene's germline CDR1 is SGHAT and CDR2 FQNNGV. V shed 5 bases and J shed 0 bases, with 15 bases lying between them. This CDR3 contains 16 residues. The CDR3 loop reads CASSTRPYDSTDTQYF. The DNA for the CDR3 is TGTGCCAGCAGCACCCGACCGTACGATAGCACAGATACGCAGTATTTT. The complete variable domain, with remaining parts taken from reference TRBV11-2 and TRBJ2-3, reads EAGVAQSPRYKIIEKRQSVAFWCNPISGHATLYWYQQILGQGPKLLIQFQNNGVVDDSQLPKDRFSAERLKGVDSTLKIQPAKLEDSAVYLCASSTRPYDSTDTQYFGPGTRLTVL.

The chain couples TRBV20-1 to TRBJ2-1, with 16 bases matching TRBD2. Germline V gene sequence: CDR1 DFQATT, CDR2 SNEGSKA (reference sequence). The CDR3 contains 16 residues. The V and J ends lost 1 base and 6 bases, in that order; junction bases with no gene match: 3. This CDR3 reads CSARGGTSGRVNEQFF. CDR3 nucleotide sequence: TGCAGTGCTAGAGGTGGGACTAGCGGGAGGGTCAATGAGCAGTTCTTC.

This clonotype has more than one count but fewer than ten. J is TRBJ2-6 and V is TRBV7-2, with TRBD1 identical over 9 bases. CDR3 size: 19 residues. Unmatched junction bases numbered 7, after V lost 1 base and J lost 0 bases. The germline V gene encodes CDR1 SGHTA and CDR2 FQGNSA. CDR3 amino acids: CASSLGGTGRFSGANVLTF. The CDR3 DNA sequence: TGTGCCAGCAGCTTAGGAGGGACAGGGCGATTCTCTGGGGCCAACGTCCTGACTTTC. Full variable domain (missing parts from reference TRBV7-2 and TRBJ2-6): GAGVSQSPSNKVTEKGKDVELRCDPISGHTALYWYRQSLGQGLEFLIYFQGNSAPDKSGLPSDRFSAERTGGSVSTLTIQRTQQEDSAVYLCASSLGGTGRFSGANVLTFGAGSRLTVL.

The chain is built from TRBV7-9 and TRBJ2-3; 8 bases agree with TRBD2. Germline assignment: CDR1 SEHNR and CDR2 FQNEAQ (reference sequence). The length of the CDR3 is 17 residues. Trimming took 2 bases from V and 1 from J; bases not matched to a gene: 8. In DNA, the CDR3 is TGTGCCAGCAGCTTATGGTCAAGCGGGGGCCGCACAGATACGCAGTATTTT. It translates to CASSLWSSGGRTDTQYF.

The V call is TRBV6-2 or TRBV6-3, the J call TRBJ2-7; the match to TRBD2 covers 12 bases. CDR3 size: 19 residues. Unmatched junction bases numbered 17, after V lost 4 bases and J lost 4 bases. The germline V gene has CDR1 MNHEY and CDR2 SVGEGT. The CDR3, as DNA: TGTGCCAGCAGTTTCTCGACTAGCGGGAGTGGCCGTTTCGTTTACGAGCAGTACTTC. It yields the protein CASSFSTSGSGRFVYEQYF.

In nucleotides, the CDR3 is TGTGCCAGCAGGAGCGGCGGCTTGGATACGCAGTATTTT. This translates into CASRSGGLDTQYF. This rearrangement joins TRBV2 to TRBJ2-3, with D perhaps TRBD2 (5 bases). V was shortened by 6 bases and J by 6 bases, with 13 bases between the two germline ends. Germline CDR1 is SNHLY and CDR2 is FYNNEI. The CDR3 totals 13 residues.

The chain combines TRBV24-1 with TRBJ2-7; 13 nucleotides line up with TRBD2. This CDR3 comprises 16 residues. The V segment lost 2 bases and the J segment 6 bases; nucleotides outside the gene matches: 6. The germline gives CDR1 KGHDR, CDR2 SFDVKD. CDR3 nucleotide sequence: TGTGCCACCAGTGATTCTACTAGCGGGAGGGCTGCCGAGCAGTACTTC. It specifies CATSDSTSGRAAEQYF.

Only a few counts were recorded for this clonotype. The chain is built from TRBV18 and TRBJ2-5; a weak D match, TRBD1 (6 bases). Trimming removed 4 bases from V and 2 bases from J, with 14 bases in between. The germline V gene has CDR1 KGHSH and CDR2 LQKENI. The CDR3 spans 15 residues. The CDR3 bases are TGTGCCAGCTCACGTCTCTGGGACACGCAAGAGACCCAGTACTTC. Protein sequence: CASSRLWDTQETQYF.

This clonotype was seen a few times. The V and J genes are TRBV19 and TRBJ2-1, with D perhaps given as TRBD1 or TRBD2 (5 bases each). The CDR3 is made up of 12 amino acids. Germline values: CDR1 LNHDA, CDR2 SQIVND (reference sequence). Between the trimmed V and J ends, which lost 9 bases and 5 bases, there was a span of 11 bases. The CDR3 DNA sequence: TGTGCCAGCCTGGGACCTCACAATGAGCAGTTCTTC. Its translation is CASLGPHNEQFF.

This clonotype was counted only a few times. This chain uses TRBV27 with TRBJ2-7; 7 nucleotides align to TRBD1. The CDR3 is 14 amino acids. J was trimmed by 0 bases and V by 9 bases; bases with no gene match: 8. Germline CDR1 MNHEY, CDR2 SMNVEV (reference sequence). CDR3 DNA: TGTGCCAGTCGACGGGACAGAGCCTCCTACGAGCAGTACTTC. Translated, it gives CASRRDRASYEQYF.

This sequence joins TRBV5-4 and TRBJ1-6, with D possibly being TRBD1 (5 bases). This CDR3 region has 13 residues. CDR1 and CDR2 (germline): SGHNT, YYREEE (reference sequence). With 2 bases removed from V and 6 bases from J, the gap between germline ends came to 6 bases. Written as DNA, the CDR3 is TGTGCCAGCAGCTTTCAGGGTAATTCACCCCTCCACTTT. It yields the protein CASSFQGNSPLHF.

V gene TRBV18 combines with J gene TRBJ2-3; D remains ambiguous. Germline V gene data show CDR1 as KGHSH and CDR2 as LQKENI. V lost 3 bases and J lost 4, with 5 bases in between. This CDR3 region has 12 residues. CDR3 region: CASSPQPDTQYF. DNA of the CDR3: TGTGCCAGCTCACCTCAACCAGATACGCAGTATTTT.

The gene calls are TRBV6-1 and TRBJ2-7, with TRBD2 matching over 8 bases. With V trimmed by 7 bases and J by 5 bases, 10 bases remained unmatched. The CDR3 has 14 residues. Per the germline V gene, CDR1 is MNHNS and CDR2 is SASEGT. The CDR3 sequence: CASTRLASSDEQYF. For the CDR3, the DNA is TGTGCCAGCACGCGACTAGCGAGCTCTGACGAGCAGTACTTC.

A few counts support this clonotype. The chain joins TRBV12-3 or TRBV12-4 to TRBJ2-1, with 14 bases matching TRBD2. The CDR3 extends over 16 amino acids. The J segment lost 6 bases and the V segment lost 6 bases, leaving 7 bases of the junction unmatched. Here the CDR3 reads CASSRPGLAGVNEQFF. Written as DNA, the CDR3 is TGTGCCAGCAGCCGTCCGGGACTAGCGGGAGTCAATGAGCAGTTCTTC.

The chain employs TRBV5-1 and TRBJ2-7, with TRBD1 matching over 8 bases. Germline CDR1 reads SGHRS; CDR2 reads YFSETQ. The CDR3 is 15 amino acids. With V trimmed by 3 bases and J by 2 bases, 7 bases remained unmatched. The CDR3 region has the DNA TGCGCCAGCAGCTCCCGGACAGGGATTCCCTACGAGCAGTACTTC. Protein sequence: CASSSRTGIPYEQYF.